Listed below are T cell receptor beta chains from one sample, sequenced in a study of blood T cell repertoires in COVID-19. Sequenced by immunoSEQ multiplex PCR; TCRdb stores in-frame clones only, minus some. In the table there are about 74,000 clones, about 88% of which are singletons. The sample comprised peripheral blood. The receptors derive from a human donor in a cohort sampled during active COVID-19. The CDR3 runs from the conserved cysteine through the conserved F or W. Fields, in order: J gene, clone size, D gene, V gene, CDR3 protein, CDR3 DNA. The D gene is left open where the match is weak. A row's size may be missing; if present it is once, few, many or a size class.

TRBJ2-7 | once | TRBD2 | TRBV24-1 | CATSDFLAGGPHEQYF | TGTGCCACCAGTGACTTCCTAGCGGGAGGGCCCCACGAGCAGTACTTC
TRBJ2-7 | - | - | TRBV15 | CATSRAPDGVSYEQYF | TGTGCCACCAGCAGAGCCCCTGACGGGGTCTCCTACGAGCAGTACTTC
TRBJ2-3 | once | TRBD1 | TRBV6-6 | CASSYGQGIVTDTQYF | TGTGCCAGCAGTTACGGACAGGGGATAGTAACAGATACGCAGTATTTT
TRBJ2-1 | - | - | TRBV28 | CASRGVLNIAYSPYNEQFF | TGTGCCAGCAGGGGAGTTTTAAACATTGCGTATAGTCCTTACAATGAGCAGTTCTTC
TRBJ2-4 | - | TRBD1 | TRBV12-3/TRBV12-4 | CASSLRDRVIQYF | TGTGCCAGCAGTCTCCGGGACAGGGTAATTCAGTACTTC
TRBJ2-7 | - | - | TRBV5-1 | CASSWGDRSSYEQYF | TGCGCCAGCAGCTGGGGGGATAGAAGCTCCTACGAGCAGTACTTC
TRBJ2-7 | once | TRBD2 | TRBV6-5 | CASMPGLVGSYEQYF | TGTGCCAGCATGCCGGGACTAGTTGGTTCCTACGAGCAGTACTTC
TRBJ2-1 | - | - | TRBV10-2 | CASSEFSVKLEQFF | TGCGCCAGCAGTGAATTTTCGGTAAAGCTTGAGCAGTTCTTC
TRBJ2-2 | - | TRBD1 | TRBV6-2/TRBV6-3 | CASSGGTGDTGELFF | TGTGCCAGCAGTGGGGGGACAGGGGACACCGGGGAGCTGTTTTTT
TRBJ1-3 | - | TRBD1 | TRBV6-5 | CASGGQRFGNTIYF | TGTGCCAGCGGGGGACAGCGCTTCGGAAACACCATATATTTT
TRBJ1-4 | - | TRBD1 | TRBV27 | CASSLSPTGVGEKLFF | TGTGCCAGCAGTTTATCACCGACAGGGGTGGGTGAAAAACTGTTTTTT
TRBJ2-2 | - | TRBD2 | TRBV27 | CASSWSSGGQELFF | TGTGCCAGCAGTTGGTCTAGCGGGGGGCAGGAGCTGTTTTTT
TRBJ2-1 | - | TRBD2 | TRBV5-5 | CASSLPTSGGNEQFF | TGTGCCAGCAGCTTACCGACTAGCGGGGGCAATGAGCAGTTCTTC
TRBJ2-7 | - | - | TRBV27 | CASSPWGLYEQYF | TGTGCCAGCAGTCCTTGGGGCCTCTACGAGCAGTACTTC
TRBJ1-5 | - | - | TRBV7-2 | CASSLTQGGQPQHF | TGTGCCAGCAGCTTAACTCAAGGCGGTCAGCCCCAGCATTTT
TRBJ1-2 | - | TRBD1 | TRBV5-4 | CASSLQGASGYTF | TGTGCCAGCAGCTTACAGGGGGCCTCTGGCTACACCTTC
TRBJ2-5 | - | TRBD2 | TRBV28 | CASSFGSGGKETQYF | TGTGCCAGCAGTTTCGGTAGCGGGGGGAAAGAGACCCAGTACTTC
TRBJ2-7 | many | TRBD1 | TRBV6-5 | CASSKTGAPYEQYF | TGTGCCAGCAGTAAAACAGGGGCCCCCTACGAGCAGTACTTC
TRBJ2-7 | - | - | TRBV28 | CASNFIQGYEQYF | TGTGCCAGCAATTTTATTCAGGGGTACGAGCAGTACTTC
TRBJ2-3 | once | - | TRBV15 | CATSRDPSGHTDTQYF | TGTGCCACCAGCAGAGATCCAAGCGGCCACACAGATACGCAGTATTTT
TRBJ1-2 | - | - | TRBV4-1 | CASSQGNGRGYGYTF | TGCGCCAGCAGCCAAGGAAACGGCCGGGGCTATGGCTACACCTTC
TRBJ2-7 | once | TRBD2 | TRBV7-2 | CASSLAGGPGEQYF | TGTGCCAGCAGCTTGGCGGGAGGGCCAGGAGAGCAGTACTTC
TRBJ2-2 | - | - | TRBV9 | CASSERGEGTGELFF | TGTGCCAGCAGCGAACGGGGAGAAGGAACCGGGGAGCTGTTTTTT
TRBJ2-7 | - | - | TRBV10-3 | CAISRGVDEQYF | TGTGCCATCAGCAGGGGAGTTGACGAGCAGTACTTC
TRBJ1-2 | - | TRBD1 | TRBV27 | CASSTRQGNYGYTF | TGTGCCAGCAGTACACGACAGGGCAACTATGGCTACACCTTC
TRBJ2-5 | - | - | TRBV25-1 | CASSEGSGETQYF | TGTGCCAGCAGTGAAGGGAGTGGAGAGACCCAGTACTTC
TRBJ2-5 | - | TRBD1 | TRBV6-2/TRBV6-3 | CASSYVGQVQETQYF | TGTGCCAGCAGTTACGTCGGACAGGTACAAGAGACCCAGTACTTC
TRBJ2-7 | - | TRBD2 | TRBV6-2/TRBV6-3 | CASSRSTTSGRGGSRVLKEQYF | TGTGCCAGCAGCCGTAGTACGACTAGCGGGCGGGGGGGGTCGAGGGTACTTAAAGAGCAGTACTTC
TRBJ1-2 | - | - | TRBV5-6 | CASSLGLQGVDGYTF | TGTGCCAGCAGCTTGGGATTGCAGGGCGTAGACGGCTACACCTTC
TRBJ1-1 | - | - | TRBV7-6 | CASSLEPNTGNEAFF | TGTGCCAGCAGCTTAGAACCCAACACAGGGAATGAAGCTTTCTTT
TRBJ2-3 | - | - | TRBV7-8 | CASSLVRGADTQYF | TGTGCCAGCAGCTTAGTCAGGGGCGCAGATACGCAGTATTTT
TRBJ2-2 | - | TRBD2 | TRBV9 | CASSTGGRSNTGELFF | TGTGCCAGCAGCACTGGCGGGAGGTCGAACACCGGGGAGCTGTTTTTT
TRBJ2-1 | few | TRBD2 | TRBV5-8 | CASSSLLAGEVNEQFF | TGTGCCAGCAGCTCCTTACTAGCGGGAGAAGTGAATGAGCAGTTCTTC
TRBJ1-1 | once | - | TRBV5-5 | CASSVDPTGFNTEAFF | TGTGCCAGCAGCGTGGACCCCACGGGATTTAACACTGAAGCTTTCTTT
TRBJ2-7 | - | - | TRBV28 | CASTNGRGSSYEQYF | TGTGCCAGCACCAACGGGCGAGGGTCCTCCTACGAGCAGTACTTC
TRBJ2-3 | - | - | TRBV27 | CASGPSRGGADTQYF | TGTGCCAGCGGCCCTAGCCGGGGCGGGGCTGATACGCAGTATTTT
TRBJ2-3 | - | TRBD2 | TRBV5-1 | CASSTLAGHTDTQYF | TGCGCCAGCAGCACCCTAGCGGGGCACACAGATACGCAGTATTTT
TRBJ2-1 | - | TRBD2 | TRBV2 | CASSGLAGEGEQFF | TGTGCCAGCAGCGGACTAGCGGGAGAGGGTGAGCAGTTCTTC
TRBJ2-3 | - | TRBD2 | TRBV28 | CASNPSAAGHTDTQYF | TGTGCCAGCAACCCCTCGGCAGCGGGGCACACAGATACGCAGTATTTT
TRBJ2-7 | - | TRBD2 | TRBV20-1 | CSASPPGTSGSSYEQYF | TGCAGTGCTAGTCCCCCTGGGACTAGCGGGAGTAGTTACGAGCAGTACTTC
TRBJ2-3 | - | - | TRBV10-3 | CAIMDSRGGADTQYF | TGTGCCATCATGGATTCTCGCGGGGGCGCAGATACGCAGTATTTT
TRBJ2-3 | - | - | TRBV5-1 | CASSQAVQGADTQYF | TGCGCCAGCAGCCAAGCAGTACAGGGTGCAGATACGCAGTATTTT
TRBJ2-7 | - | TRBD2 | TRBV5-1 | CASSLAGTSGLYEQYF | TGCGCCAGCAGCCTTGCCGGGACTAGCGGTCTCTACGAGCAGTACTTC
TRBJ2-1 | - | TRBD1 | TRBV7-2 | CASSSRGQRFTEQFF | TGTGCCAGCAGCTCAAGGGGACAGAGGTTTACTGAGCAGTTCTTC
TRBJ2-5 | - | TRBD1 | TRBV24-1 | CATSDTTGTGERETQYF | TGTGCCACCAGTGATACTACCGGGACAGGGGAACGGGAGACCCAGTACTTC
TRBJ2-3 | - | TRBD2 | TRBV28 | CASSPQGLAGGPGTDTQYF | TGTGCCAGCAGTCCCCAGGGACTAGCGGGAGGGCCGGGCACAGATACGCAGTATTTT
TRBJ2-6 | few | - | TRBV4-2 | CASSQYPGANVLTF | TGTGCCAGCAGCCAATATCCGGGGGCCAACGTCCTGACTTTC
TRBJ2-6 | few | - | TRBV10-2 | CASSVEGLLGANVLTF | TGCGCCAGCAGTGTGGAGGGCCTCCTTGGGGCCAACGTCCTGACTTTC
TRBJ2-2 | - | TRBD2 | TRBV13 | CASSTGTSGNTGELFF | TGTGCCAGCAGTACCGGGACTAGCGGGAACACCGGGGAGCTGTTTTTT
TRBJ1-2 | once | TRBD1 | TRBV5-6 | CASSQRTGDYGYTF | TGTGCCAGCAGCCAAAGGACAGGAGATTATGGCTACACCTTC
TRBJ2-3 | - | - | TRBV27 | CASSSVPADTQYF | TGTGCCAGCAGCTCCGTCCCGGCAGATACGCAGTATTTT
TRBJ2-5 | - | TRBD1 | TRBV7-2 | CASSPQTGGGETQYF | TGTGCCAGCAGCCCGCAGACAGGGGGCGGAGAGACCCAGTACTTC
TRBJ2-3 | - | TRBD2 | TRBV7-9 | CASSARAGGGADTQYF | TGTGCCAGCAGCGCTCGAGCGGGAGGGGGGGCAGATACGCAGTATTTT
TRBJ1-5 | - | TRBD1 | TRBV7-8 | CASSAPDRGGNQPQHF | TGTGCCAGCAGCGCCCCCGACAGGGGCGGCAATCAGCCCCAGCATTTT
TRBJ2-2 | - | - | TRBV12-3/TRBV12-4 | CASSLVSGELFF | TGTGCCAGCAGTTTAGTTAGCGGGGAGCTGTTTTTT